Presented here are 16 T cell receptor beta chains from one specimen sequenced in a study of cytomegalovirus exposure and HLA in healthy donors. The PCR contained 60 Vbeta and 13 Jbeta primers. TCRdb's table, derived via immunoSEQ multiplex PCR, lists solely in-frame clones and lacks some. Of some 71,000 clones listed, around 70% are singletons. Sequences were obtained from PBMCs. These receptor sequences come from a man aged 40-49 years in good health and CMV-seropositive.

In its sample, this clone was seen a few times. The CDR3 is CASRQTGSTNEKLFF. CDR3 nucleotides: TGTGCCAGCAGACAAACAGGATCAACTAATGAAAAACTGTTTTTT. This rearrangement joins TRBV28 to TRBJ1-4; D perhaps matches TRBD1 (5 bases). The CDR3 is 15 residues long. V was pared by 6 bases and J by 0 bases, with 11 bases between. Germline lookup yields CDR1 MDHEN and CDR2 SYDVKM.

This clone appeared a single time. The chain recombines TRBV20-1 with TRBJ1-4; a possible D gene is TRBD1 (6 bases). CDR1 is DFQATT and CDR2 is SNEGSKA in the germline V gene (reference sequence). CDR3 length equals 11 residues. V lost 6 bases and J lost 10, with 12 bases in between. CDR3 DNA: TGCAGTGCAAAGACAGGAGTAAAACTGTTTTTT. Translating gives CSAKTGVKLFF.

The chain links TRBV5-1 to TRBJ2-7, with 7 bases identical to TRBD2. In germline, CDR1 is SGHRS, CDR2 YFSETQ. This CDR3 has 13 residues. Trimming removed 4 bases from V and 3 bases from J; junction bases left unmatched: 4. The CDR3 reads CASSLGGGYEQYF. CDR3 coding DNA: TGCGCCAGCAGCCTCGGCGGGGGCTACGAGCAGTACTTC. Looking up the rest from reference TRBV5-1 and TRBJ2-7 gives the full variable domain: KAGVTQTPRYLIKTRGQQVTLSCSPISGHRSVSWYQQTPGQGLQFLFEYFSETQRNKGNFPGRFSGRQFSNSRSEMNVSTLELGDSALYLCASSLGGGYEQYFGPGTRLTVT.

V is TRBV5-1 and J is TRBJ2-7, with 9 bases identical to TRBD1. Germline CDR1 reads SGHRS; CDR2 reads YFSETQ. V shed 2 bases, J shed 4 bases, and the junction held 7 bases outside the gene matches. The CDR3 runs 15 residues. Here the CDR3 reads CASSLTGTGIYEQYF. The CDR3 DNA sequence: TGCGCCAGCAGCTTAACCGGGACAGGGATTTACGAGCAGTACTTC.

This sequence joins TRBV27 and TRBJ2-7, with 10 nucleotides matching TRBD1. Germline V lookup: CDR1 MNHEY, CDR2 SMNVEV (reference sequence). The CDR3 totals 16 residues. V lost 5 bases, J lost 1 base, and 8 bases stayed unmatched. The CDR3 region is CASSATGTGVSYEQYF. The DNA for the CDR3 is TGTGCCAGCAGTGCTACCGGGACAGGGGTATCCTACGAGCAGTACTTC.

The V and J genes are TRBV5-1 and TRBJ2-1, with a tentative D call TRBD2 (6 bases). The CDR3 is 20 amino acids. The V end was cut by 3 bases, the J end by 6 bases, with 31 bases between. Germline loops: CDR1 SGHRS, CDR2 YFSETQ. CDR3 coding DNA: TGCGCCAGCAGCTCAGGTCGCCTACTACAGGTCGGCGGGATCTCCAATGAGCAGTTCTTC. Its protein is CASSSGRLLQVGGISNEQFF. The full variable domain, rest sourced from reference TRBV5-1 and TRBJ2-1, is KAGVTQTPRYLIKTRGQQVTLSCSPISGHRSVSWYQQTPGQGLQFLFEYFSETQRNKGNFPGRFSGRQFSNSRSEMNVSTLELGDSALYLCASSSGRLLQVGGISNEQFFGPGTRLTVL.

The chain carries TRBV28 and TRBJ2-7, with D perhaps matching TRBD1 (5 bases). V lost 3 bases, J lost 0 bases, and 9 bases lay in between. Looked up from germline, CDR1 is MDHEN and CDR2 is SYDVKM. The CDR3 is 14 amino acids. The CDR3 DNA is TGTGCCAGCAGTTTCCCCAGGGACTCCTACGAGCAGTACTTC. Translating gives CASSFPRDSYEQYF.

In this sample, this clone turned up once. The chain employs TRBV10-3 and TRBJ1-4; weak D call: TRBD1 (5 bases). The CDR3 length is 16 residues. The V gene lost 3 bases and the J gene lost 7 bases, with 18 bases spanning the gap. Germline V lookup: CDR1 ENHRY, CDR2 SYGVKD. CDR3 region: CAISDEGARGREKLFF. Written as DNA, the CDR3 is TGTGCCATCAGTGATGAAGGGGCGCGGGGTCGTGAAAAACTGTTTTTT.

CDR3 protein: CASSVAVEGNTEAFF. Here the CDR3 DNA reads TGTGCCAGCAGCGTAGCCGTTGAGGGTAACACTGAAGCTTTCTTT. The V and J genes are TRBV9 and TRBJ1-1, with D hard to call. Trimming pared 0 bases from V and 2 bases from J, leaving 11 bases between. Germline-derived CDR1 and CDR2 are SGDLS and YYNGEE. This CDR3 comprises 15 residues. The full variable domain, completed using reference TRBV9 and TRBJ1-1, is DSGVTQTPKHLITATGQRVTLRCSPRSGDLSVYWYQQSLDQGLQFLIQYYNGEERAKGNILERFSAQQFPDLHSELNLSSLELGDSALYFCASSVAVEGNTEAFFGQGTRLTVV.

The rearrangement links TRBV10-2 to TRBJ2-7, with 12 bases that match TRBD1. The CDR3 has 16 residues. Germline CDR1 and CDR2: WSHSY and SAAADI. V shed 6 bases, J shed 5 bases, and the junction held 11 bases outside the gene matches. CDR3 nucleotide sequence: TGCGCCAGCAGCGGGACAGGGGGCCGGATCGGCCACGAGCAGTACTTC. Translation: CASSGTGGRIGHEQYF.

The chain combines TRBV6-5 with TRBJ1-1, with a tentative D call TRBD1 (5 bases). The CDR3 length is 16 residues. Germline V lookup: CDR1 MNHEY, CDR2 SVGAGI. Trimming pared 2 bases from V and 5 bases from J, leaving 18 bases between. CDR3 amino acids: CASSYMGREGRTEAFF. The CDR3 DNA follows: TGTGCCAGCAGTTACATGGGGAGGGAGGGGAGGACTGAAGCTTTCTTT.

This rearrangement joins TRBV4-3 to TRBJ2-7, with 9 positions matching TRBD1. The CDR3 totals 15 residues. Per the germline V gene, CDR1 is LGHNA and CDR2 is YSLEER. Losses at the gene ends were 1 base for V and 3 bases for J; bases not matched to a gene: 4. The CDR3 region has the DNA TGCGCCAGCAGCCAAGTAGGGACAGGGCTCTACGAGCAGTACTTC. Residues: CASSQVGTGLYEQYF.

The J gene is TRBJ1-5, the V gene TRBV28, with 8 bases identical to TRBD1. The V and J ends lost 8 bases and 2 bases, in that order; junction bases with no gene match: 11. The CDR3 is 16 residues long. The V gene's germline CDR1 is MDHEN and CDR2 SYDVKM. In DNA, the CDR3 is TGTGCCAGCGTTCGGCCAGGGGGCGCGGGCAATCAGCCCCAGCATTTT. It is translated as CASVRPGGAGNQPQHF.

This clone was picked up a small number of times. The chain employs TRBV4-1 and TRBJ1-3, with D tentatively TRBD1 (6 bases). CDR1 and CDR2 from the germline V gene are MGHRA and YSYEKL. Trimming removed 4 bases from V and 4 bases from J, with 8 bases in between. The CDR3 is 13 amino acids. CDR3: CASSLDSGNTIYF. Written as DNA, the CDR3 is TGCGCCAGCAGCCTGGACAGCGGAAACACCATATATTTT.

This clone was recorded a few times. DNA of the CDR3: TGTGCCAGTAGAGGGACTCTCACAGATACGCAGTATTTT. Translation gives CASRGTLTDTQYF. This rearrangement joins TRBV19 to TRBJ2-3; possibly TRBD2 for D (6 bases). Germline assignment: CDR1 LNHDA and CDR2 SQIVND (reference sequence). V dropped 6 bases and J dropped 2 bases, with 9 bases sitting between them. This CDR3 region has 13 residues.

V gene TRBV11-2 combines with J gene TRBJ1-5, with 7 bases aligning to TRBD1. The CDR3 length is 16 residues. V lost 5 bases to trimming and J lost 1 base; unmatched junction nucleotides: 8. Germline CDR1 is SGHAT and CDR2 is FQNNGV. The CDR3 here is CASSDTGAGSNQPQHF. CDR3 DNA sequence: TGTGCCAGCAGCGACACAGGGGCGGGAAGCAATCAGCCCCAGCATTTT. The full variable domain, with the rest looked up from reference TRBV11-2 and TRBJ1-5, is EAGVAQSPRYKIIEKRQSVAFWCNPISGHATLYWYQQILGQGPKLLIQFQNNGVVDDSQLPKDRFSAERLKGVDSTLKIQPAKLEDSAVYLCASSDTGAGSNQPQHFGDGTRLSIL.